The 11 T cell receptor beta chains given below trace back to one sample, sequenced in a study of blood T cell repertoires in COVID-19. Using immunoSEQ multiplex PCR, the repertoire was profiled, and TCRdb retains in-frame clones only, with some absent. This repertoire shows fewer than 200,000 clones, about 79% found once; its top ten account for approximately 26%. Sequencing used peripheral blood. The receptor set was obtained from a woman in her seventies with acute or convalescent COVID-19.

The chain recombines TRBV2 with TRBJ2-7; 10 bases are shared with TRBD1. This CDR3 comprises 14 residues. With V trimmed by 4 bases and J by 4 bases, 4 bases remained unmatched. Germline V lookup: CDR1 SNHLY, CDR2 FYNNEI. The CDR3 spells CASSAGTGAYEQYF. The CDR3 DNA is TGTGCCAGCAGTGCCGGGACAGGGGCGTACGAGCAGTACTTC.

This clone has a single count. The chain's CDR3 is CATSRGQGHYGYTF. The CDR3 DNA reads as TGTGCCACCAGCAGGGGACAGGGACACTATGGCTACACCTTC. This chain uses TRBV15 with TRBJ1-2; 9 bases fit TRBD1. The ends lost 3 bases at V and 3 bases at J; junction bases unmatched: 2. CDR3 length: 14 residues. Germline assignment: CDR1 LNHNV and CDR2 YYDKDF (reference sequence).

This sequence joins TRBV30 and TRBJ1-5, with D maybe TRBD1 (5 bases). CDR1 is GTSNPN, CDR2 SVGIG, per germline (reference sequence). The V end was cut by 2 bases, the J end by 2 bases, with 10 bases between. The length of the CDR3 is 14 residues. CDR3 sequence: CAWSRGMGNQPQHF. The CDR3 region has the DNA TGTGCCTGGAGTAGGGGTATGGGCAATCAGCCCCAGCATTTT.

This clone has more than one count but fewer than ten. The chain links TRBV5-1 to TRBJ1-1, with D perhaps TRBD1 (5 bases). This CDR3 is 13 amino acids long. Trimming took off 5 bases at V and 2 bases at J, with 10 bases between the two ends. Germline V gene lookup returns CDR1 SGHRS and CDR2 YFSETQ. The CDR3 DNA follows: TGCGCCAGCAGTGAAGGGGTCAACACTGAAGCTTTCTTT. Protein: CASSEGVNTEAFF.

J is TRBJ2-3 and V is TRBV6-4; D is possibly TRBD2 (6 bases). CDR1 MRHNA and CDR2 SNTAGT come from the germline V gene. The V and J ends lost 5 bases and 3 bases respectively, with 12 bases between them. This CDR3 has 14 amino acids. CDR3 sequence reads: CASSTTGTTDTQYF. CDR3 nucleotides: TGTGCCAGCAGTACCACCGGGACTACAGATACGCAGTATTTT.

This clone was seen a single time. V usage is TRBV2 and J usage is TRBJ2-3; D not resolved. Trimming stripped 5 bases from V and 5 bases from J, with 14 bases between. Germline-derived CDR1 and CDR2 are SNHLY and FYNNEI. This CDR3 contains 14 residues. CDR3 sequence: CASSPLPSLDTQYF. The DNA of the CDR3 is TGTGCCAGCAGTCCCCTACCAAGTCTAGATACGCAGTATTTT.

This chain connects TRBV19 to TRBJ1-5; 9 bases line up with TRBD1. Trimming took 4 bases from V and 7 from J; bases not matched to a gene: 8. Per the germline V gene, CDR1 is LNHDA and CDR2 is SQIVND (reference sequence). This CDR3 has 15 residues. This chain's CDR3 is CASSTTGGARQPQHF. As DNA, the CDR3 is TGTGCCAGTAGTACGACAGGGGGGGCGAGGCAGCCCCAGCATTTT. Full variable domain (outside the CDR3, taken from reference TRBV19 and TRBJ1-5): DGGITQSPKYLFRKEGQNVTLSCEQNLNHDAMYWYRQDPGQGLRLIYYSQIVNDFQKGDIAEGYSVSREKKESFPLTVTSAQKNPTAFYLCASSTTGGARQPQHFGDGTRLSIL.

This clone has just one count. J is TRBJ2-5 and V is TRBV7-2, with D unclear. The CDR3 has 13 residues. The ends were cut back, 3 bases at V and 0 bases at J, with 5 bases in the middle. Germline CDR1 reads SGHTA; CDR2 reads FQGNSA. CDR3: CASSFTDQETQYF. CDR3 nucleotide sequence: TGTGCCAGCAGCTTCACAGACCAAGAGACCCAGTACTTC.

V and J are TRBV3-1 (or the pseudogene TRBV3-2) and TRBJ1-4; no clear D. This CDR3 has 14 amino acids. Germline loops: CDR1 LGHDT, CDR2 YNNKEL (reference sequence). Trimming shortened V by 2 bases and J by 4 bases, and 8 bases separated the two germline ends. DNA for the CDR3: TGTGCCAGCAGCCAATTCCGGGTTAATGAAAAACTGTTTTTT. Protein: CASSQFRVNEKLFF.

The chain carries TRBV6-6 and TRBJ2-5; 9 bases are a match to TRBD1. The J segment lost 3 bases and the V segment lost 2 bases, leaving 4 bases of the junction unmatched. Germline V lookup: CDR1 MNHNY, CDR2 SVGAGI (reference sequence). The CDR3 is made up of 15 amino acids. The CDR3 nucleotides are TGTGCCAGCAGTTACCCGGGACAGGGTGAAGAGACCCAGTACTTC. As protein: CASSYPGQGEETQYF.

This chain joins TRBV19 and TRBJ1-6; 9 bases line up with TRBD1. Trimming removed 6 bases from V and 10 bases from J; junction bases left unmatched: 10. The CDR3 length is 15 residues. Per the germline V gene, CDR1 is LNHDA and CDR2 is SQIVND (reference sequence). In DNA, the CDR3 is TGTGCCAGTAGCAAGCCGGGACAGGGTTTGTCACCCCTCCACTTT. Its translation: CASSKPGQGLSPLHF.